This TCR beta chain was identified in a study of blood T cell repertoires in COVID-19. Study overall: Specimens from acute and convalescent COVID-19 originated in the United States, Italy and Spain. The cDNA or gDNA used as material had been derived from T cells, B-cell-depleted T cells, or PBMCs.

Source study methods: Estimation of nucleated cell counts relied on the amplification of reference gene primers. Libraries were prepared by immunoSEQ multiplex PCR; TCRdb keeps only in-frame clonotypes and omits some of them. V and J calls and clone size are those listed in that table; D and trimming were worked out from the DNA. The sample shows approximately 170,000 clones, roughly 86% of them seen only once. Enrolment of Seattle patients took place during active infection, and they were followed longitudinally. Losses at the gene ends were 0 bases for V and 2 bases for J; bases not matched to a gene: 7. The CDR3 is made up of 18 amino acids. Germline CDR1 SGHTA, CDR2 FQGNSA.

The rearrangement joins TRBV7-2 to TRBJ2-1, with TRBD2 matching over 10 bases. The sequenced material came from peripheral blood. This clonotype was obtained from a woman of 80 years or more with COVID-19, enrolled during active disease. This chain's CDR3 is CASSLAPLAGATYNEQFF. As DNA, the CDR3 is TGTGCCAGCAGCTTAGCCCCCCTAGCGGGGGCTACCTACAATGAGCAGTTCTTC.